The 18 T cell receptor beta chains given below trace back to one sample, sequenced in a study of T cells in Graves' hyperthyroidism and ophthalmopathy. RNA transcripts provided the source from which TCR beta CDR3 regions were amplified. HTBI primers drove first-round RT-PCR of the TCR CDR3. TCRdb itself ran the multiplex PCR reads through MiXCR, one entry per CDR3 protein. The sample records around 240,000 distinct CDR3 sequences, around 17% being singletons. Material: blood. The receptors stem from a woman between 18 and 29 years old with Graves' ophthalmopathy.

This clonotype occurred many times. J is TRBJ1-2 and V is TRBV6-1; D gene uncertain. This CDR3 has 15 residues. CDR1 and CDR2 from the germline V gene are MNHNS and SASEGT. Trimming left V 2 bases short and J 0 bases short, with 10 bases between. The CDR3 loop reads CASSEFVSSNYGYTF. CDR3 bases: TGTGCCAGCAGTGAATTTGTCAGTTCTAACTATGGCTACACCTTC.

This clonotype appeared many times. CDR3 region: CSAFQGGTEAFF. The CDR3 DNA sequence: TGCAGTGCTTTTCAGGGGGGCACTGAAGCTTTCTTT. The J gene is TRBJ1-1, the V gene TRBV20-1, with 7 bases fitting TRBD1. Looked up from germline, CDR1 is DFQATT and CDR2 is SNEGSKA (reference sequence). The CDR3 consists of 12 residues. J was trimmed by 4 bases and V by 5 bases; bases with no gene match: 4.

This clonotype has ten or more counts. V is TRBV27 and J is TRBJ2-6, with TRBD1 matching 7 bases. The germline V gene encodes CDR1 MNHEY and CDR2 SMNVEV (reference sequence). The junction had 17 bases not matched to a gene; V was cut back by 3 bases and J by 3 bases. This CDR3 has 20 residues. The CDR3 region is CASSFLVTGAPLYGANVLTF. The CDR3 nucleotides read TGTGCCAGCAGTTTTTTAGTAACAGGGGCACCCCTCTATGGGGCCAACGTCCTGACTTTC.

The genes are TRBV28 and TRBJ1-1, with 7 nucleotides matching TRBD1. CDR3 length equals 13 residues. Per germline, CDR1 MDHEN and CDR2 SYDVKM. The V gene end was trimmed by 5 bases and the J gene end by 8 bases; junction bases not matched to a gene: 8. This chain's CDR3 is CASSLNPGQEAFF. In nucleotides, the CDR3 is TGTGCCAGCAGTCTGAACCCGGGACAGGAAGCTTTCTTT.

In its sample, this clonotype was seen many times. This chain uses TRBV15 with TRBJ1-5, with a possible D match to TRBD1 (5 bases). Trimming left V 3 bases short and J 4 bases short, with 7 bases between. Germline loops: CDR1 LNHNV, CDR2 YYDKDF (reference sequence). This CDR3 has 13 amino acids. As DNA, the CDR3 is TGTGCCACCAGCAGGGAGGGGAATCAGCCCCAGCATTTT. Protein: CATSREGNQPQHF.

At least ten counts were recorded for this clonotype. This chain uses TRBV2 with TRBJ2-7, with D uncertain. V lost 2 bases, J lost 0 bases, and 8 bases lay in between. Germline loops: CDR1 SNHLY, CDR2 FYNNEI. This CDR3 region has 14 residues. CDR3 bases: TGTGCCAGCAGTGAACGGTACCTCTCCTACGAGCAGTACTTC. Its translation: CASSERYLSYEQYF.

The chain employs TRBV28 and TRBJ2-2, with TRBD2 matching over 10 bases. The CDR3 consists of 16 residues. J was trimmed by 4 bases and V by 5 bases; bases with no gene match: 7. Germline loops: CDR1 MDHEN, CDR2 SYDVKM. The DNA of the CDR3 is TGTGCCAGCAGTCCTAGCGGGAGAGCGAGCACCGGGGAGCTGTTTTTT. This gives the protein CASSPSGRASTGELFF. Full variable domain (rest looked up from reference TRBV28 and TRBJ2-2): DVKVTQSSRYLVKRTGEKVFLECVQDMDHENMFWYRQDPGLGLRLIYFSYDVKMKEKGDIPEGYSVSREKKERFSLILESASTNQTSMYLCASSPSGRASTGELFFGEGSRLTVL.

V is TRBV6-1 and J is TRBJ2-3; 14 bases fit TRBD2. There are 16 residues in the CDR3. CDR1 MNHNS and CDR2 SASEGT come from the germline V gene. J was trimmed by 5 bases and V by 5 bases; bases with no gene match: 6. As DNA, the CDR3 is TGTGCCAGCAGTCTGGGACTAGCGGGAGATATAGATACGCAGTATTTT. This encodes CASSLGLAGDIDTQYF.

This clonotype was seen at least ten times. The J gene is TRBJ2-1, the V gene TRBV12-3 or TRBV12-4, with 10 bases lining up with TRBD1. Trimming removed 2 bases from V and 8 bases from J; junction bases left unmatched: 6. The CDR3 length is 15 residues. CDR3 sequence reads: CASSLRGQGYYEQFF. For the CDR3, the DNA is TGTGCCAGCAGTTTAAGGGGACAGGGGTATTATGAGCAGTTCTTC.

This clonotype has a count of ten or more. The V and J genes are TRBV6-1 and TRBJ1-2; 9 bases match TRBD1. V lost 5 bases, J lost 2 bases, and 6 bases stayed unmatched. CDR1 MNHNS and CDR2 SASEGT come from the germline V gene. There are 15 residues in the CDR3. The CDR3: CASSLPGQGNYGYTF. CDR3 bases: TGTGCCAGCAGTTTACCGGGACAGGGAAACTATGGCTACACCTTC.

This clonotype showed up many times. CDR3 in amino acids: CASKGGDGGQFHEQFF. Here the CDR3 DNA reads TGTGCCAGCAAAGGGGGGGACGGGGGTCAATTTCACGAGCAGTTCTTC. The V gene is TRBV12-3 or TRBV12-4, the J gene TRBJ2-1; D is possibly TRBD2 (7 bases). Trimming cost V 7 bases and J 10 bases, with 26 bases left between them. This CDR3 has 16 residues.

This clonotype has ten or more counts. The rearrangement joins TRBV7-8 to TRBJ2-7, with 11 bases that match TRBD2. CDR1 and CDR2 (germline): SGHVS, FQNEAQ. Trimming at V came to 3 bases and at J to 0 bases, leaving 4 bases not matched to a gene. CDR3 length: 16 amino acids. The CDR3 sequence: CASSFETSGNSYEQYF. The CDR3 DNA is TGTGCCAGCAGCTTCGAGACTAGCGGGAACTCCTACGAGCAGTACTTC.

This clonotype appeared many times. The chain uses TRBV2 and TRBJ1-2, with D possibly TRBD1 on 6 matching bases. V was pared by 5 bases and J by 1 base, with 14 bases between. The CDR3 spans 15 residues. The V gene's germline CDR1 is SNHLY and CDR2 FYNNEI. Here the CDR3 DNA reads TGTGCCAGCAGTTTCGGACAGAAATTTAACTATGGCTACACCTTC. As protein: CASSFGQKFNYGYTF.

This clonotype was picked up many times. As DNA, the CDR3 is TGCAGTGCTAGAGATTTGTACCACGAGCAGTACTTC. Protein sequence: CSARDLYHEQYF. V is TRBV20-1 and J is TRBJ2-7; D is ambiguous. The CDR3 loop spans 12 amino acids. The V gene lost 0 bases and the J gene lost 5 bases, with 8 bases spanning the gap. In germline, CDR1 is DFQATT, CDR2 SNEGSKA (reference sequence).

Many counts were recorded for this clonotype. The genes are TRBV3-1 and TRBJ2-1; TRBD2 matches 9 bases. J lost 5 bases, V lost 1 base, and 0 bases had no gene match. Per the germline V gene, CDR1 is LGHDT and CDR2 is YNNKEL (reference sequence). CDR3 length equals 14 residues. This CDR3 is CASSQVAGDNEQFF. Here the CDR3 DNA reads TGTGCCAGCAGCCAAGTAGCGGGGGACAATGAGCAGTTCTTC.

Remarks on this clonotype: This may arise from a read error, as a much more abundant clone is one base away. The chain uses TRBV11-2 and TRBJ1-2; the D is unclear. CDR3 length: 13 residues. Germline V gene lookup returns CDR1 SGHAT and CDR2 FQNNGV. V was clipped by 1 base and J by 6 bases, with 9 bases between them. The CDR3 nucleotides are TGTGCCAGCAGCTTAGGGACCGATGATGGCTACACCTTC. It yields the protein CASSLGTDDGYTF.

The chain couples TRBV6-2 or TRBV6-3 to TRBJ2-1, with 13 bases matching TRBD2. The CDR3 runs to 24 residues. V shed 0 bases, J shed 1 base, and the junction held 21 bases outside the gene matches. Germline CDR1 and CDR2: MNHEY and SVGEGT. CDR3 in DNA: TGTGCCAGCAGTTACTCGGCAGGGAGGGCGACTAGCGGGAGGTCCTCCTCTTCCTACAATGAGCAGTTCTTC. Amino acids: CASSYSAGRATSGRSSSSYNEQFF.

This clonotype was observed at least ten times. The CDR3 loop reads CASSSTRGQANSPLHF. CDR3 DNA sequence: TGTGCCAGCAGCTCGACCCGGGGACAGGCTAATTCACCCCTCCACTTT. The chain uses TRBV11-2 and TRBJ1-6; 8 bases agree with TRBD1. Germline values: CDR1 SGHAT, CDR2 FQNNGV. V gave up 4 bases and J gave up 6 bases; unmatched junction bases: 8. This CDR3 is 16 amino acids long.